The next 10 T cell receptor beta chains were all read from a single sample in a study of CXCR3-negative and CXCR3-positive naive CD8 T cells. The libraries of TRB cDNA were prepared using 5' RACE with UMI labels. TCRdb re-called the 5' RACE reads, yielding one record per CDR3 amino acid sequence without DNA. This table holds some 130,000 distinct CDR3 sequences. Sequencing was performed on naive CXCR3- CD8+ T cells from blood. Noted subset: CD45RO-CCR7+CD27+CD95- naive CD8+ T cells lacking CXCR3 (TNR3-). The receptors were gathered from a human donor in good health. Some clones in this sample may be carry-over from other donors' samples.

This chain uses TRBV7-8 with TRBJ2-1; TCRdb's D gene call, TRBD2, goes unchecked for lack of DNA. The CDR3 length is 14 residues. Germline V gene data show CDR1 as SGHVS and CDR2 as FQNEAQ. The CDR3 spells CASSLLSSAGEQFF.

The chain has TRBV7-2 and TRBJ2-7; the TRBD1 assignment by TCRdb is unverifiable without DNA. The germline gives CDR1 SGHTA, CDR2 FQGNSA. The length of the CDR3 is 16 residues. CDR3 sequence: CASSIAGTPGGYEQYF.

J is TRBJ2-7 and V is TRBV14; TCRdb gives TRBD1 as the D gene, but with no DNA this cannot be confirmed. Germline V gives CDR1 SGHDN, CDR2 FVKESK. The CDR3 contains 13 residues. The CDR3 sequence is CASKTRDSYEQYF.

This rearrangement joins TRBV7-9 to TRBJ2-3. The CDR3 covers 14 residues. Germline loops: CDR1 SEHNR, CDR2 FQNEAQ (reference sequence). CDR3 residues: CASSLDGSTDTQYF.

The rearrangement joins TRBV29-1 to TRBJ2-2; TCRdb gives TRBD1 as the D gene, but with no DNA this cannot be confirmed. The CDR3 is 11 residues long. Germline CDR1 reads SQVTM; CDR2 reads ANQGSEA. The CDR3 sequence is CSVNLWGELFF.

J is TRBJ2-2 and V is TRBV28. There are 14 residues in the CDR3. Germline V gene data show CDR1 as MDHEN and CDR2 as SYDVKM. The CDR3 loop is CASSLQEWGGELFF.

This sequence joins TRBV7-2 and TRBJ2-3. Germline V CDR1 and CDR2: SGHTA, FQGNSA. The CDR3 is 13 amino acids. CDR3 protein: CASSLYLADTQYF.

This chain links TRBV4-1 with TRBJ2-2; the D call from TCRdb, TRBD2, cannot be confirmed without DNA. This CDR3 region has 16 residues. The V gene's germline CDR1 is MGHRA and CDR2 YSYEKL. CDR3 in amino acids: CASSFGGGPDTGELFF.

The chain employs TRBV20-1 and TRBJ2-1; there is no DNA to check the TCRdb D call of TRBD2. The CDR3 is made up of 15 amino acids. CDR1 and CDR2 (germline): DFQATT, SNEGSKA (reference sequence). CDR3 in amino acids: CSARDPPSSYNEQFF.

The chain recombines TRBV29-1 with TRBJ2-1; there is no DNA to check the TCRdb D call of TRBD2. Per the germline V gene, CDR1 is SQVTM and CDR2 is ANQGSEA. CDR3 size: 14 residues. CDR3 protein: CSVGLAGGYNEQFF.